These T cell receptor beta chains were read from a single sample in a study of radiation and T cells in renal cell carcinoma. Only in-frame clones appear in the TCRdb table, and some are missing; sequencing was by immunoSEQ multiplex PCR. The sample holds more than 120,000 clones, 75% to 90% seen once. Sequencing used blood, obtained from a patient whose treatment included radiotherapy and nephrectomy. All receptors come from a woman between 50 and 59 years old with renal cell carcinoma. Both conserved end residues are part of each CDR3. The order of the fields is clone size, D gene, V gene, J gene, CDR3 DNA, CDR3 protein. A D gene is named only where the DNA matches it firmly. Clone size is shown for a subset of rows, as once, few, many or a class of expanded clone.

clone_size: .
d_call: TRBD2
v_call: TRBV7-8
j_call: TRBJ2-7
cdr3_nt: TGTGCCAGCAGCCTCCTACCGACTAGCGGGAGATACGAGCAGTACTTC
cdr3_aa: CASSLLPTSGRYEQYF

clone_size: .
d_call: TRBD1
v_call: TRBV6-1
j_call: TRBJ1-2
cdr3_nt: TGTGCCAGCAGACGAGACAGGGGTCCTAACTATGGCTACACCTTC
cdr3_aa: CASRRDRGPNYGYTF

clone_size: few
d_call: .
v_call: TRBV7-2
j_call: TRBJ2-7
cdr3_nt: TGTGCCAGCAGCCTAGGACAGAACTACGAGCAGTACTTC
cdr3_aa: CASSLGQNYEQYF

clone_size: .
d_call: TRBD2
v_call: TRBV4-2
j_call: TRBJ2-2
cdr3_nt: TGTGCCAGCAGCCAGCAAGCGGGAGGTACATCGAACACCGGGGAGCTGTTTTTT
cdr3_aa: CASSQQAGGTSNTGELFF

clone_size: .
d_call: .
v_call: TRBV5-6
j_call: TRBJ1-4
cdr3_nt: TGTGCCAGCTCAGGGACGGGGGCGTTAGGTGAAAAACTGTTTTTT
cdr3_aa: CASSGTGALGEKLFF

clone_size: .
d_call: .
v_call: TRBV28
j_call: TRBJ2-7
cdr3_nt: TGTGCCAGCAGTCTTGGTGGGACAAGTGGCTACGAGCAGTACTTC
cdr3_aa: CASSLGGTSGYEQYF

clone_size: .
d_call: .
v_call: TRBV7-8
j_call: TRBJ1-1
cdr3_nt: TGTGCCAGCAGCTTGGGGAGGGTAGCTTTCTTT
cdr3_aa: CASSLGRVAFF

clone_size: .
d_call: TRBD2
v_call: TRBV5-1
j_call: TRBJ2-3
cdr3_nt: TGCGCCAGCAGCTTGGTGATAGCGGGGGCAGGAGATACGCAGTATTTT
cdr3_aa: CASSLVIAGAGDTQYF

clone_size: .
d_call: .
v_call: TRBV21-1
j_call: TRBJ1-5
cdr3_nt: .
cdr3_aa: CASSWVGQGTNQPQHF

clone_size: .
d_call: TRBD2
v_call: TRBV7-2
j_call: TRBJ2-1
cdr3_nt: TGTGCCAGCAGCCTAGGGACTAGCGGGAGAAATGAGCAGTTCTTC
cdr3_aa: CASSLGTSGRNEQFF

clone_size: .
d_call: .
v_call: TRBV11-2
j_call: TRBJ2-7
cdr3_nt: TGTGCCAGCAGCCCGCAGTCTGGGGACTCCTACGAGCAGTACTTC
cdr3_aa: CASSPQSGDSYEQYF

clone_size: .
d_call: TRBD1
v_call: TRBV4-2
j_call: TRBJ1-2
cdr3_nt: TGTGCCAGCAGCCATGACGCGACAGGGGGCTTAGTAACCTTC
cdr3_aa: CASSHDATGGLVTF

clone_size: .
d_call: .
v_call: TRBV9
j_call: TRBJ2-7
cdr3_nt: TGTGCCAGCAGCCCCGGGGGCACCTCCTACGAGCAGTACTTC
cdr3_aa: CASSPGGTSYEQYF

clone_size: .
d_call: .
v_call: TRBV15
j_call: TRBJ2-7
cdr3_nt: TGTGCCACCAGCAGAGATCCTGAGTACGAGCAGTACTTC
cdr3_aa: CATSRDPEYEQYF

clone_size: few
d_call: .
v_call: TRBV9
j_call: TRBJ1-3
cdr3_nt: TGTGCCAGCAGTGGGAGGGTACACGGAAACACCATATATTTT
cdr3_aa: CASSGRVHGNTIYF

clone_size: .
d_call: .
v_call: TRBV10-3
j_call: TRBJ1-2
cdr3_nt: TGTGCCATCAGTGACTCGACGACAGGAGGGGCTAACTATGGCTACACCTTC
cdr3_aa: CAISDSTTGGANYGYTF

clone_size: once
d_call: .
v_call: TRBV5-1
j_call: TRBJ2-1
cdr3_nt: TGCGCCAGCAGCTTTAGTGAGGGAAACAATGAGCAGTTCTTC
cdr3_aa: CASSFSEGNNEQFF

clone_size: .
d_call: .
v_call: TRBV27
j_call: TRBJ2-3
cdr3_nt: TGTGCCAGCAGATCGGTTAGGGGCGCAGATACGCAGTATTTT
cdr3_aa: CASRSVRGADTQYF

clone_size: .
d_call: TRBD2
v_call: TRBV14
j_call: TRBJ2-2
cdr3_nt: TGTGCCAGCAGCCCGACTAGCGGGGGGTCCGGGGAGCTGTTTTTT
cdr3_aa: CASSPTSGGSGELFF

clone_size: .
d_call: .
v_call: TRBV7-2
j_call: TRBJ1-2
cdr3_nt: TGTGCCAGCAGCTTAGGGGGACTAGATGGCTACACCTTC
cdr3_aa: CASSLGGLDGYTF

clone_size: once
d_call: .
v_call: TRBV20-1
j_call: TRBJ1-2
cdr3_nt: TGCAGTGCTAGACAGGGCTCCTTC
cdr3_aa: CSARQGSF

clone_size: few
d_call: .
v_call: TRBV7-7
j_call: TRBJ1-1
cdr3_nt: TGTGCCACCCAGGAGGCGGGGAACACTGAAGCTTTCTTT
cdr3_aa: CATQEAGNTEAFF

clone_size: .
d_call: TRBD1
v_call: TRBV27
j_call: TRBJ1-2
cdr3_nt: TGTGCCAGCAGTTTCGGACAGGGTCACTACACCTTC
cdr3_aa: CASSFGQGHYTF

clone_size: .
d_call: .
v_call: TRBV5-1
j_call: TRBJ1-2
cdr3_nt: TGCGCCAGCAGCTTGGATCGAAGCAACTATGGCTACACCTTC
cdr3_aa: CASSLDRSNYGYTF

clone_size: .
d_call: .
v_call: TRBV2
j_call: TRBJ1-2
cdr3_nt: TGTGCCAGCAGCACTAGCAACTATGGCTACACCTTC
cdr3_aa: CASSTSNYGYTF

clone_size: .
d_call: .
v_call: TRBV19
j_call: TRBJ1-5
cdr3_nt: TGTGCCAGTAGTTGGGGAGATAGCAATCAGCCCCAGCATTTT
cdr3_aa: CASSWGDSNQPQHF

clone_size: .
d_call: TRBD1
v_call: TRBV2
j_call: TRBJ1-2
cdr3_nt: TGTGCCAGCAGCATCCGAAACTACGGGACAGGGGGGGACTATGGCTACACCTTC
cdr3_aa: CASSIRNYGTGGDYGYTF

clone_size: .
d_call: TRBD1
v_call: TRBV5-5
j_call: TRBJ2-1
cdr3_nt: TGTGCCAGCAGCGTGGGACAGGAGGATGAGCAGTTCTTC
cdr3_aa: CASSVGQEDEQFF

clone_size: .
d_call: .
v_call: TRBV9
j_call: TRBJ2-6
cdr3_nt: TGTGCCAGCAGCACCGTTTCGACTACCCCCGTCCTGACTTTC
cdr3_aa: CASSTVSTTPVLTF

clone_size: .
d_call: .
v_call: TRBV27
j_call: TRBJ1-5
cdr3_nt: TGTGCCAGCACCGCGGGACATAGCAATCAGCCCCAGCATTTT
cdr3_aa: CASTAGHSNQPQHF

clone_size: .
d_call: TRBD1
v_call: TRBV19
j_call: TRBJ1-1
cdr3_nt: TGTGCCAGTAGTATAGACCGGGACAGAAGGGCAGGGGACACTGAAGCTTTCTTT
cdr3_aa: CASSIDRDRRAGDTEAFF

clone_size: .
d_call: TRBD1
v_call: TRBV19
j_call: TRBJ2-7
cdr3_nt: TGTGCCAGTAGTGTTTTGTCAGGCCGGGACAGTGGATCCTACGAGCAGTACTTC
cdr3_aa: CASSVLSGRDSGSYEQYF

clone_size: .
d_call: TRBD1
v_call: TRBV6-5
j_call: TRBJ1-4
cdr3_nt: TGTGCCAGCAGCCGGGACAGCCCCGAAAAACTGTTTTTT
cdr3_aa: CASSRDSPEKLFF

clone_size: .
d_call: TRBD2
v_call: TRBV19
j_call: TRBJ2-1
cdr3_nt: TGTGCCAGTCCGACCGGGACTAGCGGGGAGTACAATGAGCAGTTCTTC
cdr3_aa: CASPTGTSGEYNEQFF

clone_size: .
d_call: .
v_call: TRBV11-2
j_call: TRBJ2-7
cdr3_nt: TGTGCCAGCAGCTTAGATTTAGGGAACTCCTACGAGCAGTACTTC
cdr3_aa: CASSLDLGNSYEQYF

clone_size: .
d_call: .
v_call: TRBV7-2
j_call: TRBJ2-3
cdr3_nt: TGTGCCAGCAGCATATGGGATACGCAGTATTTT
cdr3_aa: CASSIWDTQYF

clone_size: .
d_call: TRBD2
v_call: TRBV5-6
j_call: TRBJ2-3
cdr3_nt: TGTGCCAGCAGCCGGGAGGCATATTCGCAGTATTTT
cdr3_aa: CASSREAYSQYF